Detailed here is one T cell receptor (beta chain). The sample originates from a study of T cells expressing NK-cell markers. For the study at large: One of eight sequenced donors was HCMV-seronegative; the other seven were seropositive.

The CDR3 is made up of 12 amino acids. With the 5' RACE reads reprocessed, TCRdb shows one record per CDR3 protein and no DNA. The sample includes a few hundred thousand distinct CDR3 sequences. Sample: blood T cells: a sorted CD56 or NKG2C T cell subset, CD4+ or CD8+ T cells, or bulk PBMC T cells (not recorded which). The clonotype comes from a young man in good health. The chain recombines TRBV12-3 or TRBV12-4 with TRBJ1-1; TCRdb's D call of TRBD1 is untestable without DNA. CDR3 sequence: CASSHGAAEAFF.